The TCR beta chain under discussion was sequenced for a study of Tregs in tolerant kidney transplant recipients. Profiling relied on immunoSEQ multiplex PCR, and the TCRdb table lists in-frame clones only, not all of them. Of about 83,000 clones listed, about 98% are singletons. The germline V and J ends were trimmed by 8 bases and 1 base, with 12 bases remaining between them. Per germline, CDR1 MNHNS and CDR2 SASEGT. There are 14 residues in the CDR3. This receptor was taken from a human donor who received a combined kidney and bone marrow transplant. V gene TRBV6-1 combines with J gene TRBJ1-5; weak D call: TRBD1 (6 bases). The sample consisted of CD4+ T cells from blood, taken before the transplant. CDR3 amino acids: CASRGGLSNQPQHF. DNA of the CDR3: TGTGCCAGCCGGGGGGGGCTGAGCAATCAGCCCCAGCATTTT.